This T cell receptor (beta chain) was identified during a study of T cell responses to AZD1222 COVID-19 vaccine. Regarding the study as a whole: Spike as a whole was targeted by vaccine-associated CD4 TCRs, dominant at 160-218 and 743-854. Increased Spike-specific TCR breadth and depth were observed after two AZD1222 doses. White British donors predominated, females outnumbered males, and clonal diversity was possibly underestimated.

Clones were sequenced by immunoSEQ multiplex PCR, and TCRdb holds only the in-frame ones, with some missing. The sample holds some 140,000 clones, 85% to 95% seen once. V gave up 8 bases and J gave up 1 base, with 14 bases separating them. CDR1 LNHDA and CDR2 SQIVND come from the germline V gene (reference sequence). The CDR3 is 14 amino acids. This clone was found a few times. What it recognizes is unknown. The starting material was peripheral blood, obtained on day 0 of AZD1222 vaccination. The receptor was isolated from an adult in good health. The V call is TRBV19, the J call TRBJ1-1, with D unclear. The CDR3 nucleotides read TGTGCCAGTCGACCGGGGTTTGCGAACACTGAAGCTTTCTTT. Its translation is CASRPGFANTEAFF.